This paragraph reports one T cell receptor beta chain. This record belongs to a study of blood T cell repertoires in COVID-19. Study details: COVID-19 samples from acute and convalescent phases originated in the United States, Italy and Spain. Sources were T cells, B-cell-depleted T cells, or PBMCs; the material itself was cDNA or gDNA.

The J segment lost 1 base and the V segment lost 2 bases, leaving 11 bases of the junction unmatched. This CDR3 spans 17 amino acids. CDR1 is MNHEY and CDR2 is SVGEGT in the germline V gene. Study processing details: Reference gene primer amplification gave nucleated cell count estimates. The protocol was immunoSEQ multiplex PCR, while the TCRdb copy is restricted to in-frame clones and leaves out a portion. For V, J and clone size, that table is used; D and trimming come from the DNA. This sample carries approximately 130,000 clones, around 85% of them seen once, and the ten largest clones take 4.3%.

The chain recombines TRBV6-2 or TRBV6-3 with TRBJ2-7, with 7 bases lining up with TRBD1. The sequence came from a human donor in a cohort sampled during active COVID-19. Sequencing used peripheral blood. The CDR3 protein is CASSYRQRGPNSYEQYF. In DNA, the CDR3 is TGTGCCAGCAGTTACAGGCAAAGGGGGCCAAATTCCTACGAGCAGTACTTC.